Here is one TCR beta chain with its context. Its specificity is not known. Sequencing libraries made from TCR beta cDNA carried unique molecular identifiers. In TCRdb, the PCR reads were re-called with MiXCR into one record per CDR3 protein. The table shows more than 500,000 distinct CDR3 sequences, with 30% to 40% occurring only once. The germline V gene has CDR1 MNHEY and CDR2 SVGAGI. This CDR3 has 11 residues. Trimming took off 8 bases at V and 13 bases at J, with 15 bases between the two ends. The record originates from a study of post-analysis software for immune sequencing data. Overall study context: The cohort encompassed relapsing-remitting, secondary progressive and progressive-relapsing multiple sclerosis disease courses. Study findings and constraints: Analysis by F measure revealed that same-batch samples clustered strongly together. With TRBV5-6, TRBV5-1 and TRBV20-1 included, 4 to 6 TRBV segments were more frequent in patients than in controls.

This sequence was found in a girl aged 2-17 years with multiple sclerosis. The sequenced material came from blood. The chain combines TRBV6-5 with TRBJ2-1; D perhaps matches TRBD1 (5 bases). The CDR3 here is CASGPLGPQFF. CDR3 coding DNA: TGTGCCAGCGGACCTCTGGGGCCTCAGTTCTTC.